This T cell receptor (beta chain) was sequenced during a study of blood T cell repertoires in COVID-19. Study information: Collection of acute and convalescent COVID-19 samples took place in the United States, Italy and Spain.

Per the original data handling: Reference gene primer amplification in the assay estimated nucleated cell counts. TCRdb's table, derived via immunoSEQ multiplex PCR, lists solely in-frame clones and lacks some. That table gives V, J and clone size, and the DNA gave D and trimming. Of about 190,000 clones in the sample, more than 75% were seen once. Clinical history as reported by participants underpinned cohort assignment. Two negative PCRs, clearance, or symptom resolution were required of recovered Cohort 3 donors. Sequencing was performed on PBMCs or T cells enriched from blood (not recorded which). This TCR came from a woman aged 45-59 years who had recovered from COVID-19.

DNA of the CDR3: TGTGCCAGCAGTTTAGCGGGGGTCTCCTACAATGAGCAGTTCTTC. Protein sequence: CASSLAGVSYNEQFF. The chain combines TRBV27 with TRBJ2-1; the match to TRBD2 covers 7 bases. The CDR3 sequence is 15 residues long. CDR1 and CDR2 from the germline V gene are MNHEY and SMNVEV (reference sequence). V lost 2 bases, J lost 0 bases, and 1 base stayed unmatched.